What follows are 30 T cell receptor beta chains derived from one specimen sequenced in a study of control samples from healthy donors and cancer patients (dated by TCRdb to between 2020 and 2021). The method was the immunoSEQ multiplex PCR assay. TCRdb's version of the immuneACCESS table is confined to in-frame rearrangements and falls short of the full clone set. An unresolved V gene accounts for under half of the shortfall where checked; the remainder is of unknown origin. The sample has around 48,000 clones on record, roughly 93% of them singletons. The ten most abundant clones make up 20% to 30% of the sample. Material for sequencing was PBMCs. Receptor source: a woman aged 50 to 60 with head and neck cancer.

V is TRBV12-5 and J is TRBJ2-3; D possibly matches TRBD1 or TRBD2 (5 bases each). CDR1 LGHNT and CDR2 FRNRAP come from the germline V gene. The CDR3 runs 14 residues. V was pared by 6 bases and J by 0 bases, with 10 bases between. Here the CDR3 DNA reads TGTGCTAGTGGACGGGACCTTAGCACAGATACGCAGTATTTT. Encoded protein: CASGRDLSTDTQYF. The variable domain in full, with the rest retrieved from reference TRBV12-5 and TRBJ2-3, is DARVTQTPRHKVTEMGQEVTMRCQPILGHNTVFWYRQTMMQGLELLAYFRNRAPLDDSGMPKDRFSAEMPDATLATLKIQPSEPRDSAVYFCASGRDLSTDTQYFGPGTRLTVL.

The genes are TRBV7-8 and TRBJ2-7, with a tentative D call TRBD1 (6 bases). V lost 5 bases and J lost 4, with 9 bases in between. CDR1 and CDR2 from the germline V gene are SGHVS and FQNEAQ. This CDR3 is built from 12 residues. The CDR3 protein is CASSLGQYEQYF. The DNA for the CDR3 is TGTGCCAGCAGCCTTGGACAGTACGAGCAGTACTTC.

This rearrangement joins TRBV2 to TRBJ2-2; D is possibly TRBD1 (5 bases). This CDR3 region has 13 residues. V lost 9 bases and J lost 0, with 8 bases in between. CDR1 is SNHLY, CDR2 FYNNEI, per germline. The DNA of the CDR3 is TGTGCCAGTGGACAAGCGAACACCGGGGAGCTGTTTTTT. Protein sequence: CASGQANTGELFF.

V is TRBV9 and J is TRBJ1-2; D gene unclear. The CDR3 has 14 amino acids. Germline CDR1 is SGDLS and CDR2 is YYNGEE. V lost 3 bases and J 0 bases, leaving 9 bases between the germline ends. The chain's CDR3 is CASSGDGANYGYTF. The CDR3 region has the DNA TGTGCCAGCAGCGGTGACGGAGCTAACTATGGCTACACCTTC.

The genes are TRBV5-1 and TRBJ2-2; 10 bases are a match to TRBD2. J lost 0 bases, V lost 3 bases, and 5 bases had no gene match. CDR1 and CDR2 from the germline V gene are SGHRS and YFSETQ. The CDR3 has 17 amino acids. CDR3 nucleotide sequence: TGCGCCAGCAGCTACCTAGCGGGGGCCGCGAACACCGGGGAGCTGTTTTTT. Its protein is CASSYLAGAANTGELFF.

V usage is TRBV27 and J usage is TRBJ1-1, with a weak D call TRBD1 (6 bases). The CDR3 is made up of 14 amino acids. The germline V gene has CDR1 MNHEY and CDR2 SMNVEV (reference sequence). The germline V and J ends were trimmed by 4 bases and 4 bases, with 13 bases remaining between them. The CDR3 is CASSSQVGGTEAFF. For the CDR3, the DNA is TGTGCCAGCAGTTCTCAAGTAGGGGGCACTGAAGCTTTCTTT.

This chain connects TRBV19 to TRBJ1-6; no firm D call. There are 15 residues in the CDR3. V lost 5 bases, J lost 12 bases, and 20 bases lay in between. CDR1 is LNHDA and CDR2 is SQIVND in the germline V gene (reference sequence). CDR3 sequence: CASSLGWRRIGPLHF. Written as DNA, the CDR3 is TGTGCCAGTAGTCTCGGGTGGCGGAGAATTGGACCCCTCCACTTT.

The chain joins TRBV30 to TRBJ1-2; no definite D call. V was shortened by 2 bases and J by 3 bases, with 10 bases between the two germline ends. The CDR3 is 13 residues long. Per germline, CDR1 GTSNPN and CDR2 SVGIG (reference sequence). CDR3 sequence (DNA): TGTGCCTGGAGTTCCGCTAGAGACTATGGCTACACCTTC. Translation: CAWSSARDYGYTF.

This clone was counted once. The chain recombines TRBV6-5 with TRBJ1-4; D unclear. CDR1 and CDR2 (germline): MNHEY, SVGAGI. Trimming removed 6 bases at V and 5 bases at J, with 13 bases between. The CDR3 has 14 amino acids. The CDR3 loop is CASSAGPINEKLFF. In DNA, the CDR3 is TGTGCCAGCAGCGCCGGGCCTATAAATGAAAAACTGTTTTTT.

The rearrangement joins TRBV2 to TRBJ2-1, with 8 bases aligning to TRBD2. This CDR3 spans 15 amino acids. Germline values: CDR1 SNHLY, CDR2 FYNNEI. V lost 6 bases and J lost 1; bases outside the gene matches: 5. The CDR3, as DNA: TGTGCCAGCAGACAAAGCGGGGGATCCTACAATGAGCAGTTCTTC. Translating gives CASRQSGGSYNEQFF.

The chain joins TRBV7-8 to TRBJ2-3; the match to TRBD2 covers 11 bases. The V and J ends lost 5 bases and 6 bases, in that order; junction bases with no gene match: 4. CDR1 and CDR2 from the germline V gene are SGHVS and FQNEAQ. The CDR3 covers 14 residues. In nucleotides, the CDR3 is TGTGCCAGCAGCGAGACTAGCGGGATCGATACGCAGTATTTT. Its protein is CASSETSGIDTQYF.

The V call is TRBV2, the J call TRBJ1-2; D may be TRBD1 (5 bases). The CDR3 is 13 amino acids. V shed 3 bases and J shed 8 bases, with 13 bases lying between them. Germline CDR1 is SNHLY and CDR2 is FYNNEI. CDR3 in DNA: TGTGCCAGCAGTGATAGGGCCAGGGAGGGCTACACCTTC. It is translated as CASSDRAREGYTF. The full variable domain, rest sourced from reference TRBV2 and TRBJ1-2, is EPEVTQTPSHQVTQMGQEVILRCVPISNHLYFYWYRQILGQKVEFLVSFYNNEISEKSEIFDDQFSVERPDGSNFTLKIRSTKLEDSAMYFCASSDRAREGYTFGSGTRLTVV.

This chain uses TRBV18 with TRBJ2-7, with no clear D. Germline CDR1 is KGHSH and CDR2 is LQKENI. This CDR3 has 16 residues. Trimming removed 3 bases from V and 3 bases from J, with 18 bases in between. The CDR3 protein is CASSPTGGRNNYEQYF. In DNA form, the CDR3 reads TGTGCCAGCTCACCGACTGGCGGCAGAAATAACTACGAGCAGTACTTC.

This clone appeared a single time. The J gene is TRBJ2-5, the V gene TRBV5-1, with 13 bases aligning to TRBD2. Germline CDR1 and CDR2: SGHRS and YFSETQ. The CDR3 is 16 residues long. Trimming removed 2 bases from V and 5 bases from J; junction bases left unmatched: 6. CDR3 nucleotides: TGCGCCAGCAGCTTAACCGGGACTAGCGGGGCCGAGACCCAGTACTTC. It encodes CASSLTGTSGAETQYF.

V and J are TRBV5-1 and TRBJ2-3; D gene uncertain. With 0 bases removed from V and 6 bases from J, the gap between germline ends came to 5 bases. CDR1 and CDR2 (germline): SGHRS, YFSETQ. The CDR3 runs 12 residues. In DNA, the CDR3 is TGCGCCAGCAGCTTGGAGGGCGATACGCAGTATTTT. The encoded protein is CASSLEGDTQYF.

Points on this clone: Other DNA sequences in this specimen translate into the identical CDR3. CDR3 in DNA: TGTGCCTCCGAGGGGCTAGCGGGGGTGTTCTCCTACGAGCAGTACTTC. Its translation is CASEGLAGVFSYEQYF. V usage is TRBV2 and J usage is TRBJ2-7; 10 nucleotides align to TRBD2. CDR1 SNHLY and CDR2 FYNNEI come from the germline V gene. V gave up 11 bases and J gave up 0 bases; unmatched junction bases: 13. This CDR3 contains 16 residues.

The chain employs TRBV10-3 and TRBJ2-5; no clear D gene. The V end was cut by 1 base, the J end by 2 bases, with 14 bases between. This CDR3 has 16 amino acids. Germline V gives CDR1 ENHRY, CDR2 SYGVKD. Written as DNA, the CDR3 is TGTGCCATCAGTGAGTTGGCCACTTTTTTTCAAGAGACCCAGTACTTC. It encodes CAISELATFFQETQYF.

The rearrangement links TRBV18 to TRBJ2-7; D assignment may be TRBD1 or TRBD2 (5 bases each). There are 15 residues in the CDR3. Germline V gene data show CDR1 as KGHSH and CDR2 as LQKENI. V lost 4 bases to trimming and J lost 4 bases, with 17 bases between them. This chain's CDR3 is CASSQGTGEGYEQYF. CDR3 in DNA: TGTGCCAGCTCACAAGGGACCGGCGAAGGGTACGAGCAGTACTTC.

In this sample, this clone turned up once. The chain has TRBV24-1 and TRBJ2-7; TRBD1 matches at 7 bases. The CDR3 loop spans 13 amino acids. Trimming took 5 bases from V and 0 from J; bases not matched to a gene: 0. CDR1 is KGHDR and CDR2 is SFDVKD in the germline V gene. The DNA for the CDR3 is TGTGCCACCAGTGGGACAGGCTCCTACGAGCAGTACTTC. It encodes CATSGTGSYEQYF.

This clone showed up just once. V gene TRBV7-4 combines with J gene TRBJ1-5; 8 bases match TRBD1. The CDR3 contains 15 residues. Per the germline V gene, CDR1 is SGHVT and CDR2 is SQSDAQ. J lost 5 bases, V lost 4 bases, and 7 bases had no gene match. CDR3 sequence reads: CASSSLDREDQPQHF. CDR3 DNA sequence: TGTGCCAGCAGCTCACTGGACAGGGAGGATCAGCCCCAGCATTTT.

The chain carries TRBV6-2 or TRBV6-3 and TRBJ2-1; 7 nucleotides match TRBD2. The J segment lost 7 bases and the V segment lost 0 bases, leaving 3 bases of the junction unmatched. CDR3 length: 14 residues. CDR1 and CDR2 from the germline V gene are MNHEY and SVGEGT. CDR3 DNA: TGTGCCAGCAGTTACTCGGGGGGGGTGAATGAGCAGTTCTTC. This translates into CASSYSGGVNEQFF.

The gene calls are TRBV4-2 and TRBJ2-2; TRBD2 matches at 7 bases. This CDR3 has 15 amino acids. The J segment lost 3 bases and the V segment lost 4 bases, leaving 5 bases of the junction unmatched. Per the germline V gene, CDR1 is LGHNA and CDR2 is YNFKEQ. CDR3 protein: CASSLRGDHTGELFF. In nucleotides, the CDR3 is TGTGCCAGCAGCCTCCGGGGGGACCACACCGGGGAGCTGTTTTTT.

The sample holds a few counts of this clone. Other DNA sequences within the sample encode an identical CDR3. V gene TRBV15 combines with J gene TRBJ1-1, with TRBD1 matching 10 bases. V was clipped by 4 bases and J by 1 base; unmatched bases: 3. Per the germline V gene, CDR1 is LNHNV and CDR2 is YYDKDF (reference sequence). This CDR3 is built from 15 residues. The CDR3 sequence: CATSKWTGGNTEAFF. DNA of the CDR3: TGTGCCACCAGCAAATGGACAGGGGGGAACACTGAAGCTTTCTTT.

This rearrangement joins TRBV3-1 (or the pseudogene TRBV3-2) to TRBJ1-2, with D possibly TRBD1 on 5 matching bases. Germline loops: CDR1 LGHDT, CDR2 YNNKEL (reference sequence). Deletions cut 6 bases from V and 4 bases from J, with 12 bases between. This CDR3 comprises 13 residues. In nucleotides, the CDR3 is TGTGCCAGCAGTGGAGGGGAGGTCTATGGCTACACCTTC. Translating gives CASSGGEVYGYTF.

The chain links TRBV28 to TRBJ2-5, with D possibly being TRBD2 (7 bases). This CDR3 is 14 amino acids long. V lost 3 bases and J lost 4, with 12 bases in between. Germline V gene lookup returns CDR1 MDHEN and CDR2 SYDVKM. The CDR3 DNA reads TGTGCCAGCAGTTTCGGGGGGCCGGGAGAGACCCAGTACTTC. Its protein is CASSFGGPGETQYF.

J is TRBJ1-5 and V is TRBV2, with D unresolved. The CDR3 is 13 residues long. Trimming took off 4 bases at V and 1 base at J, with 5 bases between the two ends. Germline CDR1 is SNHLY and CDR2 is FYNNEI. In DNA, the CDR3 is TGTGCCAGCAGTGGGACCAGCAATCAGCCCCAGCATTTT. Translation: CASSGTSNQPQHF.

The chain links TRBV27 to TRBJ2-1; TRBD1 or TRBD2 may be the D gene (6 bases each). CDR3 length: 15 residues. Between the trimmed V and J ends, which lost 1 base and 4 bases, there was a span of 11 bases. Per the germline V gene, CDR1 is MNHEY and CDR2 is SMNVEV (reference sequence). The DNA for the CDR3 is TGTGCCAGCAGTTTATGGGGGGCCAAGTACAATGAGCAGTTCTTC. Its translation: CASSLWGAKYNEQFF.

This chain joins TRBV30 and TRBJ1-1; no clear D. The CDR3 has 13 amino acids. Germline-derived CDR1 and CDR2 are GTSNPN and SVGIG (reference sequence). V lost 4 bases to trimming and J lost 1 base, with 10 bases between them. The CDR3 reads CAWTGSENTEAFF. In DNA, the CDR3 is TGTGCCTGGACCGGGTCCGAGAACACTGAAGCTTTCTTT.

The V gene is TRBV5-1, the J gene TRBJ1-2, with a weak D call TRBD1 (6 bases). Germline loops: CDR1 SGHRS, CDR2 YFSETQ. V was shortened by 4 bases and J by 3 bases, with 13 bases between the two germline ends. CDR3 length equals 14 residues. The CDR3, as DNA: TGCGCCAGCAGCATAGGACAGCTACACTATGGCTACACCTTC. Encoded protein: CASSIGQLHYGYTF.

This clone occurred once. This rearrangement joins TRBV18 to TRBJ1-1; 11 bases match TRBD1. Germline values: CDR1 KGHSH, CDR2 LQKENI. This CDR3 has 17 residues. V was clipped by 0 bases and J by 5 bases; unmatched bases: 8. The CDR3, as DNA: TGTGCCAGCTCACCACCTAACTACCGGGACAGGGGGACTGAAGCTTTCTTT. It specifies CASSPPNYRDRGTEAFF.